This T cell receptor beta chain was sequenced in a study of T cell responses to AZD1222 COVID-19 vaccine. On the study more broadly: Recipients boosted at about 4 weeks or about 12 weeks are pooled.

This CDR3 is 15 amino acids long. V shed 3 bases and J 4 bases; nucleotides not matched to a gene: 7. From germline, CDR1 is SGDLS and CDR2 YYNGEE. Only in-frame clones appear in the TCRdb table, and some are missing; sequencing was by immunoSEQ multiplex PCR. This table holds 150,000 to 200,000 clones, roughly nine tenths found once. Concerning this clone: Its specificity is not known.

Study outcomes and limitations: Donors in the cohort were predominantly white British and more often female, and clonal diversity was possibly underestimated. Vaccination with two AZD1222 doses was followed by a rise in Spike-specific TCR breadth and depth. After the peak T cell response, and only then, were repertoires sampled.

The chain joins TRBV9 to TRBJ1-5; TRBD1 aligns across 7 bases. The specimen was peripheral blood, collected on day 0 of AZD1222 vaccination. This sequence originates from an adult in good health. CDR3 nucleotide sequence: TGTGCCAGCAGCGGACAGGGATGGGAGAATCAGCCCCAGCATTTT. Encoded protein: CASSGQGWENQPQHF.